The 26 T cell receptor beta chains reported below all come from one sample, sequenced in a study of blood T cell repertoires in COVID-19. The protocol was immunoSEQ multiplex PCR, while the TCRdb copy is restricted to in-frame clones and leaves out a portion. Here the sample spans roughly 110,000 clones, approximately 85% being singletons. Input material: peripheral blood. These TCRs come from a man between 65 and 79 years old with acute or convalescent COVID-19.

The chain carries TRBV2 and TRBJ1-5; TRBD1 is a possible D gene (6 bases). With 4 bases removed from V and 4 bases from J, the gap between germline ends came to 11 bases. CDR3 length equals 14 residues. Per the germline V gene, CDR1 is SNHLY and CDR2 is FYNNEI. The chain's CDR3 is CASSGRTVNQPQHF. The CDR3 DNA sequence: TGTGCCAGCAGTGGACGGACAGTTAATCAGCCCCAGCATTTT.

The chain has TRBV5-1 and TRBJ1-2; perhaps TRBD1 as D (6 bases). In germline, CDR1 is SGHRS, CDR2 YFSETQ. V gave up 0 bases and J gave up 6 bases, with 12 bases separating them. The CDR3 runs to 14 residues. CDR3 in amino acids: CASSLDQGSDGYTF. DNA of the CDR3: TGCGCCAGCAGCTTGGACCAGGGGTCGGATGGCTACACCTTC.

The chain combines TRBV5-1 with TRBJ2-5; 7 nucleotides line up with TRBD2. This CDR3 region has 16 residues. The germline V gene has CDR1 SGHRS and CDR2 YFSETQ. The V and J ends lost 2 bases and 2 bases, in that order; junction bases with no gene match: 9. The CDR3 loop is CASSFQPVGGQETQYF. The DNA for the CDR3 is TGCGCCAGCAGCTTCCAACCGGTGGGAGGGCAAGAGACCCAGTACTTC.

CDR3 in DNA: TGTGCCAGCAGTTCCCCTTGGAGAAGCCCCTACAATGAGCAGTTCTTC. It yields the protein CASSSPWRSPYNEQFF. This chain connects TRBV28 to TRBJ2-1; D is ambiguous. This CDR3 comprises 16 residues. V lost 4 bases and J 2 bases, leaving 15 bases between the germline ends. CDR1 is MDHEN, CDR2 SYDVKM, per germline.

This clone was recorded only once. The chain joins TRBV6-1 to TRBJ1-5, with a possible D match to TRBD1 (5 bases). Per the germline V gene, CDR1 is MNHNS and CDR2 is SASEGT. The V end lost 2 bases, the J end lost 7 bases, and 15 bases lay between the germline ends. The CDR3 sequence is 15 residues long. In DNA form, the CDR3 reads TGTGCCAGCAGTGAACAGACAGCTCCTAACCAGCCCCAGCATTTT. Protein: CASSEQTAPNQPQHF.

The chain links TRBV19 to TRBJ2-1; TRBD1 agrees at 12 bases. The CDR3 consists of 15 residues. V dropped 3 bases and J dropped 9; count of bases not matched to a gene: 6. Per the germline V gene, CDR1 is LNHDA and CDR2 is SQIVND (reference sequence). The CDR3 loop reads CASSILGQGAIEQFF. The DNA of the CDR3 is TGTGCCAGTAGTATCTTGGGACAGGGGGCCATTGAGCAGTTCTTC. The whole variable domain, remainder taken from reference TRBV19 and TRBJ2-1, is DGGITQSPKYLFRKEGQNVTLSCEQNLNHDAMYWYRQDPGQGLRLIYYSQIVNDFQKGDIAEGYSVSREKKESFPLTVTSAQKNPTAFYLCASSILGQGAIEQFFGPGTRLTVL.

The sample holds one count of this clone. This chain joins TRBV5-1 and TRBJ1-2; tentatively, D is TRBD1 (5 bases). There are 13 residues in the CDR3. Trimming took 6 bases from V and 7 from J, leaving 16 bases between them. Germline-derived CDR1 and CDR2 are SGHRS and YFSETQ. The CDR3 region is CASKLDTSTGYTF. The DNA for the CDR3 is TGCGCCAGCAAGTTGGACACCTCCACTGGCTACACCTTC.

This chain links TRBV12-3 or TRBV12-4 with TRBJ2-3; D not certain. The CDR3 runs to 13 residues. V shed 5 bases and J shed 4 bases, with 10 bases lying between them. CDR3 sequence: CASSQTGADTQYF. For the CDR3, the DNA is TGTGCCAGCAGTCAGACTGGCGCAGATACGCAGTATTTT.

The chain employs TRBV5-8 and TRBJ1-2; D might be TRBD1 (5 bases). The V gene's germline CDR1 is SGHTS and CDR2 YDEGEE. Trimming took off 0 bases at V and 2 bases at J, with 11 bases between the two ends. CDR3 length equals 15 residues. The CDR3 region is CASSLVVQGNYGYTF. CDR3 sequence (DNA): TGTGCCAGCAGCTTGGTTGTCCAGGGCAACTATGGCTACACCTTC.

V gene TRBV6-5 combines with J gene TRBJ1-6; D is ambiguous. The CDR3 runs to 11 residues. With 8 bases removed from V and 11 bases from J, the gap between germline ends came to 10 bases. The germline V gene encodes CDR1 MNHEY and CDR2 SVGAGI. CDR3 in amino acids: CASGMEAPLHF. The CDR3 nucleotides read TGTGCCAGCGGAATGGAGGCACCCCTCCACTTT.

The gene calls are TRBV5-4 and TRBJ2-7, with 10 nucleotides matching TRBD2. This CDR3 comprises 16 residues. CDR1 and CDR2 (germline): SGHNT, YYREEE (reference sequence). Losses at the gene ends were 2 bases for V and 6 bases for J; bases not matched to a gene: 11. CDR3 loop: CASSFPSGGALAEQYF. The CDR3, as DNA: TGTGCCAGCAGCTTCCCCAGCGGGGGGGCCTTGGCCGAGCAGTACTTC.

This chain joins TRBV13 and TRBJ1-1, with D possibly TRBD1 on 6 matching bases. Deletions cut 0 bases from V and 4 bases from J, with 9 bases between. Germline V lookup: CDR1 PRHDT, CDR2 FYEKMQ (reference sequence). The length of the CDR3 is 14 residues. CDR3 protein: CASSLGSGATEAFF. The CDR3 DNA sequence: TGTGCCAGCAGCTTAGGATCAGGGGCCACTGAAGCTTTCTTT.

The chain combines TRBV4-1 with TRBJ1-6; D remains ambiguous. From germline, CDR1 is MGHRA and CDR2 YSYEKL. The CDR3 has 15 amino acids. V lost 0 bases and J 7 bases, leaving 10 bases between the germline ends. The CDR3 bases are TGCGCCAGCAGCCAAGATCGGGGAGGGAATTCACCCCTCCACTTT. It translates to CASSQDRGGNSPLHF.

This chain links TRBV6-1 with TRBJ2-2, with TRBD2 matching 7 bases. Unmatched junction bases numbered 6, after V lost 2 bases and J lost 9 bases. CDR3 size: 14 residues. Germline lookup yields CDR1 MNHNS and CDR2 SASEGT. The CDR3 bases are TGTGCCAGCAGTGAAAGGGGAGCGGGAAGGGAGCTGTTTTTT. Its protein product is CASSERGAGRELFF.

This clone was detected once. For the CDR3, the DNA is TGTGCCAGCAGCTCCCCAGGGGCGGGGGGTGAAAAACTGTTTTTT. Protein product: CASSSPGAGGEKLFF. V and J are TRBV5-4 and TRBJ1-4; perhaps TRBD1 as D (6 bases). The CDR3 has 15 residues. Deletions cut 3 bases from V and 7 bases from J, with 16 bases between. From germline, CDR1 is SGHNT and CDR2 YYREEE (reference sequence).

This chain's CDR3 is CASSPWYGTNEKLFF. CDR3 sequence (DNA): TGTGCCAGCTCACCATGGTACGGTACTAATGAAAAACTGTTTTTT. The rearrangement uses TRBV18 and TRBJ1-4; D call uncertain. The V end lost 2 bases, the J end lost 2 bases, and 9 bases lay between the germline ends. The CDR3 consists of 15 residues. Germline values: CDR1 KGHSH, CDR2 LQKENI.

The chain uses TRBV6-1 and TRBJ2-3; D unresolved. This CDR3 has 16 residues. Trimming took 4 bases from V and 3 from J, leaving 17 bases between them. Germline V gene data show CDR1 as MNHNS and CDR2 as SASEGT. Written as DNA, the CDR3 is TGTGCCAGCAGTGCCCGAGACCCCTTCGGGACAGATACGCAGTATTTT. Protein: CASSARDPFGTDTQYF.

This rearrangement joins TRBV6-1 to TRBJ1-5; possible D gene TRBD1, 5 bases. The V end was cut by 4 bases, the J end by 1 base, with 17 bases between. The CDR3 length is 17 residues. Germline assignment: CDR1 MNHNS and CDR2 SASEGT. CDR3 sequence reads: CASSGRVGLPSNQPQHF. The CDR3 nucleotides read TGTGCCAGCAGTGGTAGGGTGGGACTCCCGAGCAATCAGCCCCAGCATTTT.

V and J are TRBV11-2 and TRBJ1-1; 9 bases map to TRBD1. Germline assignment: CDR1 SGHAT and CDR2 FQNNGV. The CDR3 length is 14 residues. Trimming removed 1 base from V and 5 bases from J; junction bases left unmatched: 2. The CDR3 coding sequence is TGTGCCAGCAGCTTAGTGGGGACAGGGACTGAAGCTTTCTTT. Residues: CASSLVGTGTEAFF.

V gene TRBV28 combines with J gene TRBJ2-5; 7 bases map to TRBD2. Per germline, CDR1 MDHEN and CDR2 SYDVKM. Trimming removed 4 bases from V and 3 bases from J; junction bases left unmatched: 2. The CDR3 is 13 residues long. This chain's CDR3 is CASSSGGEETQYF. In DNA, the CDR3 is TGTGCCAGCAGTTCGGGGGGAGAAGAGACCCAGTACTTC.

The chain's CDR3 is CASSPGLAGGVGETQYF. The CDR3, as DNA: TGTGCCAGCAGCCCCGGACTAGCGGGGGGGGTTGGAGAGACCCAGTACTTC. The chain combines TRBV11-3 with TRBJ2-5, with 15 bases identical to TRBD2. V shed 5 bases, J shed 4 bases, and the junction held 8 bases outside the gene matches. Germline loops: CDR1 SGHNT, CDR2 YENEEA. The CDR3 loop spans 17 amino acids.

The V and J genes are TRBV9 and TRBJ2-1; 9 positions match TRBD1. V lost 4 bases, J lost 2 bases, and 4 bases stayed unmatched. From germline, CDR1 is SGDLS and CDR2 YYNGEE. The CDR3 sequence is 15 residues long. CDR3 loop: CASSRTGDPYNEQFF. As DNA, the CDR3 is TGTGCCAGCAGCCGGACAGGGGACCCCTACAATGAGCAGTTCTTC.

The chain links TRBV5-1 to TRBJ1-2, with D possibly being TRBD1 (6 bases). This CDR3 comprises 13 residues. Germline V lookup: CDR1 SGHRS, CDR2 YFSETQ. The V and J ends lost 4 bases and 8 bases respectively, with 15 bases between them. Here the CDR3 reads CASSPPTGFGYTF. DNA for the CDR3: TGCGCCAGCAGCCCTCCGACAGGCTTCGGCTACACCTTC. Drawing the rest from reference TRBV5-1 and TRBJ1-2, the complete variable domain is KAGVTQTPRYLIKTRGQQVTLSCSPISGHRSVSWYQQTPGQGLQFLFEYFSETQRNKGNFPGRFSGRQFSNSRSEMNVSTLELGDSALYLCASSPPTGFGYTFGSGTRLTVV.

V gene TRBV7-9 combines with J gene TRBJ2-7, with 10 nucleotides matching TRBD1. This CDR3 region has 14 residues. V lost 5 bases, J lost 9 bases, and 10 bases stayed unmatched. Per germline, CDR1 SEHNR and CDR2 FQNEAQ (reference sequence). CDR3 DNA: TGTGCCAGCAGCCCTATGGGACAGGGGACCGCGCAGTACTTC. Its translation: CASSPMGQGTAQYF. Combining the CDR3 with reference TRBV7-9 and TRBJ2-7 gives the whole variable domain DTGVSQNPRHKITKRGQNVTFRCDPISEHNRLYWYRQTLGQGPEFLTYFQNEAQLEKSRLLSDRFSAERPKGSFSTLEIQRTEQGDSAMYLCASSPMGQGTAQYFGPGTRLTVT.

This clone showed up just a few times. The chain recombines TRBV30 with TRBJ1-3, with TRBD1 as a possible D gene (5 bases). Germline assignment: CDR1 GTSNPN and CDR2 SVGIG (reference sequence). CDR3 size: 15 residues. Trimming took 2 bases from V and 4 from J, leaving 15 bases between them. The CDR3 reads CAWSLGGVGGNTIYF. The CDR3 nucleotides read TGTGCCTGGAGTCTTGGAGGGGTTGGGGGAAACACCATATATTTT. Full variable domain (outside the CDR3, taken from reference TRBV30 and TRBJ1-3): SQTIHQWPATLVQPVGSPLSLECTVEGTSNPNLYWYRQAAGRGLQLLFYSVGIGQISSEVPQNLSASRPQDRQFILSSKKLLLSDSGFYLCAWSLGGVGGNTIYFGEGSWLTVV.

Here the CDR3 DNA reads TGTGCCAGCAGTGTCCCGGGTAGGGGGCAACTCGAGACCCAGTACTTC. Residues: CASSVPGRGQLETQYF. This chain joins TRBV25-1 and TRBJ2-5; 7 nucleotides match TRBD1. Germline CDR1 and CDR2: MGHDK and SYGVNS. Trimming removed 4 bases from V and 5 bases from J; junction bases left unmatched: 13. The CDR3 contains 16 residues.